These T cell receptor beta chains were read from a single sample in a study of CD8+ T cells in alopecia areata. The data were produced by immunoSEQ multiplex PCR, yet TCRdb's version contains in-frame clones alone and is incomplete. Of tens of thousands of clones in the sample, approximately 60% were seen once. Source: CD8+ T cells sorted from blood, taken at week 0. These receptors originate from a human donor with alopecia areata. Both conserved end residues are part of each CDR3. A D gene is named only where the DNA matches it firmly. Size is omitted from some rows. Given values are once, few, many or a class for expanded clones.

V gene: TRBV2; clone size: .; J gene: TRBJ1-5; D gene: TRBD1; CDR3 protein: CASSDGRQGLSFQPQHF; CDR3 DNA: TGTGCCAGCAGTGACGGGCGACAGGGCCTCTCATTTCAGCCCCAGCATTTT
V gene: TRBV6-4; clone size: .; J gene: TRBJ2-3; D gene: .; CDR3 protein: CASSDRGGGDSTDTQYF; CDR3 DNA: TGTGCCAGCAGTGACCGTGGCGGGGGCGACAGCACAGATACGCAGTATTTT
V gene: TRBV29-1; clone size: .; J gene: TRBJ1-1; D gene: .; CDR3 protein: CSVDLLNTEAFF; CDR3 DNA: TGCAGCGTTGACTTATTGAACACTGAAGCTTTCTTT
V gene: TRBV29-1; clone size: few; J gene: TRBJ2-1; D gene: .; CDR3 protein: CSAGGRNNEQFF; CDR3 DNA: TGCAGCGCCGGGGGTCGAAACAATGAGCAGTTCTTC
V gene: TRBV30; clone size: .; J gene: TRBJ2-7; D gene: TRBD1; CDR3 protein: CAWGDPGQGIDEQYF; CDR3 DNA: TGTGCCTGGGGCGATCCGGGACAGGGGATCGACGAGCAGTACTTC
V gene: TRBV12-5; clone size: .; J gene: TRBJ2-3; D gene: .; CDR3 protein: CASGLSPDLLFF; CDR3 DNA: TGTGCTAGTGGTTTGTCCCCGGACCTCCTCTTCTTT
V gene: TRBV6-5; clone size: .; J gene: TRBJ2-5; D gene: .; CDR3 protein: CASSYARYQETQYF; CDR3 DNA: TGTGCCAGCAGTTACGCCAGGTACCAAGAGACCCAGTACTTC
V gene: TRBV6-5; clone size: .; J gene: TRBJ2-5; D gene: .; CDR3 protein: CASSYSLLETQYF; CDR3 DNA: TGTGCCAGCAGTTACTCCCTGTTAGAGACCCAGTACTTC
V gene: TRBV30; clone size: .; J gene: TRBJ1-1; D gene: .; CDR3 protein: CAWSFKTVTEAFF; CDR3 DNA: TGTGCCTGGAGTTTTAAGACAGTCACTGAAGCTTTCTTT
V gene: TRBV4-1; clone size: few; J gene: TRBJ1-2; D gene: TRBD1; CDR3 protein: CASSQQTGEGYTF; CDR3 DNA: TGCGCCAGCAGCCAGCAGACAGGGGAAGGCTACACCTTC
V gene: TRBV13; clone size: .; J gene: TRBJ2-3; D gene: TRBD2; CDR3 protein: CASSFSGLAGMQYF; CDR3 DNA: TGTGCCAGCAGCTTTTCCGGGCTAGCGGGGATGCAGTATTTT
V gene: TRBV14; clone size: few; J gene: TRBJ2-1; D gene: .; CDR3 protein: CASSQGNEQFF; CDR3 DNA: TGTGCCAGCAGCCAAGGCAATGAGCAGTTCTTC
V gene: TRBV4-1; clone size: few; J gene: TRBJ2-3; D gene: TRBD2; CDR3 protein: CASSQDLRGGTGDTQYF; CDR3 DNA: TGCGCCAGCAGCCAAGATCTCCGCGGGGGGACCGGGGATACGCAGTATTTT
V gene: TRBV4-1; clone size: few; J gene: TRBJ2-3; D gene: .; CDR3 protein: CASSQQVAVGLVEEQYF; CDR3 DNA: TGCGCCAGCAGCCAACAAGTAGCGGTCGGGTTGGTGGAGGAGCAGTATTTT
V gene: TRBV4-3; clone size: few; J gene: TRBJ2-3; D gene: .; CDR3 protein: CASSQDRWDSDTQYF; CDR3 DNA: TGCGCCAGCAGCCAAGATCGGTGGGATTCAGATACGCAGTATTTT
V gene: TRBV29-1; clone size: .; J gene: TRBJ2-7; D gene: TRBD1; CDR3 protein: CSVEEAGGFSYEQYF; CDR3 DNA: TGCAGCGTTGAAGAGGCAGGGGGTTTCTCCTACGAGCAGTACTTC
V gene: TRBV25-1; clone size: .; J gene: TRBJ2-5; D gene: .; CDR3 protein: CASSDELVTETQYF; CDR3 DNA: TGTGCCAGCAGTGACGAATTGGTTACAGAGACCCAGTACTTC
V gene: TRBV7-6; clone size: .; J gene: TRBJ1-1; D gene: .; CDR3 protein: CASSSDGNTEAFF; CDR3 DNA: TGTGCCAGCAGCTCAGACGGGAACACTGAAGCTTTCTTT
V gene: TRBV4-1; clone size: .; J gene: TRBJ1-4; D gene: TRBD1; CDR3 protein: CASSQGTGENEKLFF; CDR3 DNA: TGCGCCAGCAGCCAAGGGACAGGCGAGAATGAAAAACTGTTTTTT
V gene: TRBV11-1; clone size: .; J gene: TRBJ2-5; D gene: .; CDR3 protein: CASSPAGQETQYF; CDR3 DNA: TGTGCCAGCAGCCCTGCAGGTCAAGAGACCCAGTACTTC
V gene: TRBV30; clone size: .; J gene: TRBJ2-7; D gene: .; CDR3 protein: CAWRGLKGGGKQYF; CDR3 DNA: TGTGCCTGGAGAGGACTAAAGGGCGGCGGCAAGCAGTACTTC
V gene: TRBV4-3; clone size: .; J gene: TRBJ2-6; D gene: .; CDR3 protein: CASSQERGSGANVLTF; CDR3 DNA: TGCGCCAGCAGCCAGGAACGGGGCTCTGGGGCCAACGTCCTGACTTTC
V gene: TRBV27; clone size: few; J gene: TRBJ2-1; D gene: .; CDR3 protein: CASSSPNEQFF; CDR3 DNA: TGTGCCAGCAGTTCCCCTAATGAGCAGTTCTTC
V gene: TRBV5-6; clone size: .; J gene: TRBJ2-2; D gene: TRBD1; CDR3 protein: CASSATSGGLGELFF; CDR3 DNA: TGTGCCAGCAGCGCAACCTCAGGGGGCCTCGGGGAGCTGTTTTTT
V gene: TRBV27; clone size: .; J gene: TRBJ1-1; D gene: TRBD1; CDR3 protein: CASTPAGGNTEAFF; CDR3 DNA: TGTGCCAGCACGCCTGCAGGGGGGAACACTGAAGCTTTCTTT
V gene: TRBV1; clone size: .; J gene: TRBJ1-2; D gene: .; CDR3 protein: CTSSQDLEARAGGYTF; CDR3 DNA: TGCACCAGCAGCCAAGATCTTGAGGCCCGGGCCGGTGGCTACACCTTC
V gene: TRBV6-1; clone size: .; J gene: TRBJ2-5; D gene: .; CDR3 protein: CASSEARVGEETQYF; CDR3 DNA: TGTGCCAGCAGTGAAGCGAGGGTAGGAGAGGAGACCCAGTACTTC
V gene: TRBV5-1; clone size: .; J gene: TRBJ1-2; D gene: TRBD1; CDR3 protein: CASSSGQTNYGYTF; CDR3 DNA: TGCGCCAGCAGCTCGGGACAGACTAACTATGGCTACACCTTC